This TCR beta chain appears in the sequencing data of a study of cytomegalovirus exposure and HLA in healthy donors (dated by TCRdb to between 2016 and 2019). Turning to the overall study: An earlier analysis of about 560 of the donors reported approximately 300 Gb of sequence data and 95 million to 140 million unique TCR beta sequences obtained from some 170 million T cells. Around 320 gigabases of sequencing data and 80 million or so unique TCR sequences were included in an early release covering several hundred HLA-typed donors. Among the roughly 370 genotyped donors, around 81% belonged to the genetic ancestry cluster associated with self-reported Caucasian donors. The aim of the study was to test whether cataloging public T cell receptors could identify signatures of past pathogen exposure. Using immunosequencing, the study profiled T cell repertoires from 500 to 800 subjects and related those repertoires to cytomegalovirus serostatus. Besides the first cohort of around 670 subjects, a separate validation cohort made up of 95 to 150 different subjects was used. To predict cytomegalovirus infection status, the study brought together high-throughput TCR immunosequencing, statistical association of individual TCRs with disease status, and machine learning. A later analysis re-analyzed previously published TCR beta repertoires from 660 or so donors and added high-resolution HLA genotyping to study TCR occurrence patterns. Rather than using new phenotypic data, the later analysis identified candidate immune exposures from TCR beta sequences and from how often those sequences occurred across donors. An earlier analysis of several hundred of the donors applied high-throughput TCR beta sequencing to assess whether each TCR beta V gene segment acted as functional or pseudogenic. Alongside the repertoire data, information on donor age, sex, ethnicity and CMV serostatus was compiled. A later genetic analysis took genome-wide SNP genotypes for 398 of the 666 donors and used that subset as a discovery cohort. Every repertoire in the discovery cohort had been generated on one and the same sequencing platform. Class I and class II HLA loci were covered by the typing at four-digit resolution. Typing coverage varied by locus: about 620-630 donors for A, B, C, DRB1 and DQB1; roughly 510 for DQA1; about 590 for DPA1; about 450 for DPB1. Roughly five DR-DQ haplotypes were handled as single units for association and clustering because linkage in the cohort was strong. On average, roughly 240,000 unique TCR beta nucleotide sequences were sequenced per donor among some 430 genotyped donors of the cohort, with roughly 18% of those sequences being non-productive.

Beyond this particular receptor, the publication reports: Compared with equally common non-associated chains, HLA-associated TCR beta chains in a later analysis were more clonally expanded and had lower generation probabilities. This cohort had only TCR beta chains sequenced, and the lack of alpha or paired-chain data limited which features could be detected. Linkage disequilibrium might explain the correlated functional status among segregating V segments, but an unknown experimental factor could not be ruled out. Assigning TCR associations to individual alleles was difficult when HLA alleles, especially DR and DQ, strongly co-occurred. A further reported finding was that TCR beta sequences accurately predicted the HLA-A and HLA-B alleles for most subjects in the first cohort. It was suggested by the authors that the approach could potentially be generalized to other disease states and immunological phenotypes. In a later analysis, most CMV-associated TCR beta chains were found to appear HLA-restricted, with HLA associations seemingly driven largely by CMV exposure. In a later analysis, the rate of TCR association differed among HLA loci, with DRB1 alleles having the most associated TCRs and HLA-C alleles having the fewest. In a later genetic analysis, fewer N-insertions in productive TCRs were reported among donors in an Asian-associated ancestry cluster than the roughly 640-donor mean. V-gene and J-gene trimming of TCR beta chains was associated with a missense DCLRE1C variant in a later genetic analysis, and the association was replicated in an independent cohort. Several of the top co-occurrence clusters appeared to be linked to parvovirus B19, influenza, CMV and Epstein-Barr virus, according to a later analysis. The study gave a list of 150 to 200 TCR beta chains associated with cytomegalovirus. A group of highly shared sequence variants was considered likely to be a technical artifact of the sequencing pipeline. In vitro tests confirmed that a few of the cytomegalovirus-associated TCR beta chains recognize cytomegalovirus antigens. In an earlier analysis of some 540 of the donors, most TCR beta V segments appeared in productive rearrangements about 90% or about 30% of the time, broadly matching IMGT annotations. For the cohort, immune exposure information was limited to CMV serostatus. Because HLA typing was missing for some donors at each locus, association tests included only the typed subset. Some 15 rarely observed V segments, including chromosome 9 orphons, were excluded from the earlier analysis of several hundred of the donors because counts were too low. At a false discovery rate of 0.05, a later analysis linked around 15,000 TCR beta sequences to specific HLA alleles. Roughly uniform sequencing depth across donors was assumed in presence/absence analyses, although this assumption may not hold. Cytomegalovirus status was reported to be diagnosed by the classifier with high specificity and sensitivity in both the original and validation cohorts. Because the 87-base-pair reads could not distinguish some IMGT-functional V segments, including TRBV6-2 and TRBV6-3, those segments were excluded. Most TCR sequences were observed very rarely across donors, whereas some public TCRs were present in many individuals.

On this clone: Its recognized antigen is unknown. It has no much larger one-base neighbor in the sample; base qualities were not kept.

The library was prepared using the immunoSEQ multiplex PCR assay. A mixture of 60 forward primers for TCR Vbeta segments and 13 reverse primers for TCR Jbeta segments was used in the multiplex PCR. The CDR3 region of rearranged TCR beta genes was amplified from genomic DNA by a multiplex PCR assay. The amplified TCR beta libraries were sequenced on the Illumina HiSeq System as 87-base-pair reads. Per the authors' processing: A later analysis tallied 75 million to 95 million unique TCR beta chains across the 550 to 850 repertoires, and around 12 million of those chains were shared by two or more donors. A nearest-neighbor algorithm error-corrected the raw reads and collapsed the reads into unique sequences, merging closely related sequences to remove PCR and sequencing errors. CDR3 sequences were aligned to IMGT reference sequences to assign V, D and J gene segments. For a sequence to be retained, at least a six-nucleotide match to both a V gene segment and a J gene segment was required. Rearrangements were classified as productive when the CDR3 lacked stop codons and remained in frame with V and J, and all other rearrangements were classified as non-productive. Following IMGT convention, CDR3 was defined as the stretch from the second conserved V-encoded cysteine up to the conserved J-encoded phenylalanine. The earlier analysis of some 580 of the donors excluded any sequence lacking an unambiguous match to a single V gene segment. In an earlier analysis of about 590 of the donors, a V segment was called functional when productive rearrangements were above 56.7%, and segregating when the standard deviation between donors exceeded 5%. A statistical classification framework was developed to diagnose cytomegalovirus status using the catalog of TCR beta chain sequences. In a later analysis, V and J genes were assigned by comparing TCR nucleotide sequences against IMGT/GENE-DB human TR gene sequences. In a later analysis, CDR3 sequences and most-parsimonious VDJ recombination scenarios were assigned using the TCRdist pipeline. In a later analysis, each TCR beta chain was defined by its CDR3 amino acid sequence together with its V-gene family, and reads without a unique V-gene family were excluded. As a way to deal with suspected cross-contamination and a sequencing artifact, a later analysis dropped approximately 570 nucleotide sequences that were highly shared and had low generation probability. In a later analysis, a clonal expansion index was calculated for each public chain from normalized within-repertoire ranks of inferred template counts. Generation probabilities in a later analysis came from a VDJ recombination model fitted to out-of-frame rearrangements, and those results were checked against IGoR. Hypergeometric tests were used in a later analysis to score TCR-TCR, TCR-HLA and TCR-CMV co-occurrence, with a repertoire-size bias correction applied to the TCR pairs. To estimate false discovery rates, a later analysis permuted the HLA or CMV assignments 20 times. In a later analysis, co-occurring TCRs were grouped using DBSCAN, with TCRdist sequence similarity added in when clustering inside HLA-allele-positive subsets. Co-occurrence clustering excluded repertoires with fewer than 30,000 or more than 120,000 public chains, plus five with anomalous nucleotide sharing. What TCRdb holds here is the immuneACCESS table cut down to in-frame rearrangements. Part of the clones is not present; checked against another copy, under half of the missing clones reflect an unresolved V gene, and the others are unexplained. D and trimming come from the DNA, and the V and J calls and clone size come from that table. For this sample there are about 160,000 clones; 60% to 80% appear just once. The ten most abundant clones make up around 0.97% of the sample.

V gives up 1 base and J gives up 6 bases, and the segment between their germline ends measures 13 bases. The CDR3, cysteine through phenylalanine, is 15 amino acids long. Only the CDR3 region is kept as DNA, spanning 45 bases read in frame from base 1. Taken from the germline V gene, the CDR1 and CDR2 loops are SGHVS and FQNEAQ. The cohort comprised some 700 healthy bone marrow donors. All cohort members were sampled while nominally healthy, although unrecorded immune exposures were likely present. The donor was CMV seropositive and belonged to the group of 250 to 300 seropositive cohort members. A peripheral blood sample was collected from each donor, and TCR beta sequencing was performed on peripheral blood mononuclear cells. The Qiagen DNeasy Blood Extraction Kit was used to extract genomic DNA from the blood cell samples.

This clonotype was obtained from a woman in her fifties or sixties in good health and CMV-seropositive. Sequencing was carried out using PBMCs. Rearrangement joined TRBV7-8 to TRBJ1-5; TRBD1 is a possible D gene, resting on 6 matching bases. The CDR3 here reads CASSLGMGAGQPQHF. Here is the DNA: TGTGCCAGCAGCTTAGGGATGGGGGCGGGTCAGCCCCAGCATTTT. Reference TRBV7-8 and TRBJ1-5 proteins supply the regions before and after the CDR3; the full variable domain is: GAGVSQSPRYKVAKRGQDVALRCDPISGHVSLFWYQQALGQGPEFLTYFQNEAQLDKSGLPSDRFFAERPEGSVSTLKIQRTQQEDSAVYLCASSLGMGAGQPQHFGDGTRLSIL.